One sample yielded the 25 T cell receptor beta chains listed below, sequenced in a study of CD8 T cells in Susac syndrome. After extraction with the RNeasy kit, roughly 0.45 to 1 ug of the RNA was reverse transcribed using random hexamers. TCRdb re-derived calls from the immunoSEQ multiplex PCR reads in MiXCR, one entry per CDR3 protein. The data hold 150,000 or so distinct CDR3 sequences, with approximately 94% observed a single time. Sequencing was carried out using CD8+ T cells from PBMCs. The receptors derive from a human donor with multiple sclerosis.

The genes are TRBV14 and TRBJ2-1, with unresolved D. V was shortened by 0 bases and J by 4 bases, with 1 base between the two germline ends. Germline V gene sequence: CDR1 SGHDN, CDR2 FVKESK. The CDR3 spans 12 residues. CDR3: CASSQDYNEQFF. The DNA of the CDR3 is TGTGCCAGCAGCCAAGATTACAATGAGCAGTTCTTC.

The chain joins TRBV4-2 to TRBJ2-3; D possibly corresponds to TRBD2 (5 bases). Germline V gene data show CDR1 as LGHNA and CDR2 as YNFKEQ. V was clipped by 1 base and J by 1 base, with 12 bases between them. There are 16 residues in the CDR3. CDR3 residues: CASSQGDLGGTDTQYF. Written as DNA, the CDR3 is TGTGCCAGCAGCCAAGGGGATCTCGGGGGCACAGATACGCAGTATTTT.

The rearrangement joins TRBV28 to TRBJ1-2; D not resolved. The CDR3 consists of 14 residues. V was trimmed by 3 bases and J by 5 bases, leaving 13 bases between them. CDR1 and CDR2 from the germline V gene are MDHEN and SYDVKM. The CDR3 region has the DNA TGTGCCAGCAGTTTGGCGGAAACGGGATATGGCTACACCTTC. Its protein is CASSLAETGYGYTF.

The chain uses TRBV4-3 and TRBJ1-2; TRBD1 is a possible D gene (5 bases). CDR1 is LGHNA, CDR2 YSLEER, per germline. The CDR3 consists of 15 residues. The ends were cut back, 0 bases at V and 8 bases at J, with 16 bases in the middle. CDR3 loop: CASSQDFDAGSGYTF. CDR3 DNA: TGCGCCAGCAGCCAAGATTTCGATGCAGGGTCAGGCTACACCTTC.

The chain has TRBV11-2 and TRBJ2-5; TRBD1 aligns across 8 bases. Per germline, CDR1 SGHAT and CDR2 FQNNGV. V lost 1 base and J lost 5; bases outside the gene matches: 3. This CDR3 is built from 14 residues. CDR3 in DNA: TGTGCCAGCAGCTTAGTCGGGGACAGGGAGACCCAGTACTTC. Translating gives CASSLVGDRETQYF. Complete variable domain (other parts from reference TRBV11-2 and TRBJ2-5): EAGVAQSPRYKIIEKRQSVAFWCNPISGHATLYWYQQILGQGPKLLIQFQNNGVVDDSQLPKDRFSAERLKGVDSTLKIQPAKLEDSAVYLCASSLVGDRETQYFGPGTRLLVL.

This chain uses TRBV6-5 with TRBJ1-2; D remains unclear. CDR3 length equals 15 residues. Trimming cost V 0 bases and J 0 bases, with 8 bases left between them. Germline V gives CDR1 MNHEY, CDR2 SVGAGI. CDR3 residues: CASSYSGDSNYGYTF. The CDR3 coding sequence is TGTGCCAGCAGTTACTCTGGCGACTCTAACTATGGCTACACCTTC.

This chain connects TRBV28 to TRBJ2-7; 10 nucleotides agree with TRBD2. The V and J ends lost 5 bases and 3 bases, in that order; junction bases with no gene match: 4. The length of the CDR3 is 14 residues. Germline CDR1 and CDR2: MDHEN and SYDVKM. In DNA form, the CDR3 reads TGTGCCAGCAGTCCCGCTAGCGGGGGCTACGAGCAGTACTTC. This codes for CASSPASGGYEQYF. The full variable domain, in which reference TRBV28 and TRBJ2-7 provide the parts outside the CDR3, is DVKVTQSSRYLVKRTGEKVFLECVQDMDHENMFWYRQDPGLGLRLIYFSYDVKMKEKGDIPEGYSVSREKKERFSLILESASTNQTSMYLCASSPASGGYEQYFGPGTRLTVT.

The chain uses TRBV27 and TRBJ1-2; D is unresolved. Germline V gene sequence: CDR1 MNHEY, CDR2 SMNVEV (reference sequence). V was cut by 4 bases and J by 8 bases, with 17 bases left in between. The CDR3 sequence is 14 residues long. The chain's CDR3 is CASSSDPLFGGYTF. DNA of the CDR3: TGTGCCAGCAGTTCCGACCCTCTGTTTGGAGGCTACACCTTC.

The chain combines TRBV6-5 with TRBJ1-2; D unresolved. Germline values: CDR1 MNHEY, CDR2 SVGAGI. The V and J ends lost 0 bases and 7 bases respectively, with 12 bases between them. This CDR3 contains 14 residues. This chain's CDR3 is CASSYSVGNGGYTF. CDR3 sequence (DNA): TGTGCCAGCAGTTACTCCGTGGGGAATGGTGGCTACACCTTC.

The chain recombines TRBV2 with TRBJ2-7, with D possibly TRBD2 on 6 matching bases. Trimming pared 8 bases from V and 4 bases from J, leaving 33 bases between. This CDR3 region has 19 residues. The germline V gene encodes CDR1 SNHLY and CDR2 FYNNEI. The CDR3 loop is CASPKKEIPRDRSIYEQYF. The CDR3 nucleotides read TGTGCCAGCCCAAAAAAGGAAATCCCGCGGGACCGATCGATTTACGAGCAGTACTTC. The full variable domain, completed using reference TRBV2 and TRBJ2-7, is EPEVTQTPSHQVTQMGQEVILRCVPISNHLYFYWYRQILGQKVEFLVSFYNNEISEKSEIFDDQFSVERPDGSNFTLKIRSTKLEDSAMYFCASPKKEIPRDRSIYEQYFGPGTRLTVT.

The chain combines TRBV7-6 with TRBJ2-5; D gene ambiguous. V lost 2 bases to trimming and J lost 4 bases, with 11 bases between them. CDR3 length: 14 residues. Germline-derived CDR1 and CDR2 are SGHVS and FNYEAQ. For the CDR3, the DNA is TGTGCCAGCAGCTTATTTCGCAGCCCAGAGACCCAGTACTTC. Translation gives CASSLFRSPETQYF.

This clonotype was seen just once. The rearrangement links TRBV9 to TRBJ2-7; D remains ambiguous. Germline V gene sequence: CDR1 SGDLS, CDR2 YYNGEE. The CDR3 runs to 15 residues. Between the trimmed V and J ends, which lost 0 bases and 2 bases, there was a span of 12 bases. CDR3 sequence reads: CASSVGGSRTYEQYF. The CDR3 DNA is TGTGCCAGCAGCGTAGGAGGCAGCCGGACCTACGAGCAGTACTTC.

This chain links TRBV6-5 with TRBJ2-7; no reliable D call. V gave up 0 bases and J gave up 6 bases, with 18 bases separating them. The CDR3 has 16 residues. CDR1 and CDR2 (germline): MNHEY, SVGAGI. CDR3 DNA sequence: TGTGCCAGCAGTTACTCGATCCGGTACTCTGAGGCCGAGCAGTACTTC. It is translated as CASSYSIRYSEAEQYF.

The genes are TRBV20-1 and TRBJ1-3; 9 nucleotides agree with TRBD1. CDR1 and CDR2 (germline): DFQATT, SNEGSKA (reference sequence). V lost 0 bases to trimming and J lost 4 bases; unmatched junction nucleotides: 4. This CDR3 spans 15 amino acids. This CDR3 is CSARDNRGPGNTIYF. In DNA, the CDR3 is TGCAGTGCTAGAGATAACAGGGGGCCGGGAAACACCATATATTTT.

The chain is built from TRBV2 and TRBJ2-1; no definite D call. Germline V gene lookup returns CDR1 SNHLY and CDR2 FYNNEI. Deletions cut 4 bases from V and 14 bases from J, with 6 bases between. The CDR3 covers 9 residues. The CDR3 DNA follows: TGTGCCAGCAGTGCCCTCGAGTTCTTC. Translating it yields CASSALEFF.

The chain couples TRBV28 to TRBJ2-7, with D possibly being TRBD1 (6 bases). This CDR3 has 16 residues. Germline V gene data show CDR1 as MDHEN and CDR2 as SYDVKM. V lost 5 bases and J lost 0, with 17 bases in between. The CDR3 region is CASSPQAGTPSYEQYF. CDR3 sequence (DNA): TGTGCCAGCAGTCCACAAGCCGGGACACCCTCCTACGAGCAGTACTTC.

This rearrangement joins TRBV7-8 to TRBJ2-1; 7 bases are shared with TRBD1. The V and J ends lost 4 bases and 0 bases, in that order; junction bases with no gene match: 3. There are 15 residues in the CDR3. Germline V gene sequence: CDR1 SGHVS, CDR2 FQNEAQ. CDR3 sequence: CASSSTGNSYNEQFF. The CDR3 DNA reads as TGTGCCAGCAGCTCGACAGGGAACTCCTACAATGAGCAGTTCTTC.

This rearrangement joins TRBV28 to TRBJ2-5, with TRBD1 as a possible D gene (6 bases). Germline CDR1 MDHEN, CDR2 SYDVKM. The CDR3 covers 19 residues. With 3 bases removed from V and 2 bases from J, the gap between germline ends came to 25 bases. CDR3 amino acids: CASSLAGPGTPLVQETQYF. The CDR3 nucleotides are TGTGCCAGCAGTTTGGCAGGGCCGGGGACACCACTTGTTCAAGAGACCCAGTACTTC.

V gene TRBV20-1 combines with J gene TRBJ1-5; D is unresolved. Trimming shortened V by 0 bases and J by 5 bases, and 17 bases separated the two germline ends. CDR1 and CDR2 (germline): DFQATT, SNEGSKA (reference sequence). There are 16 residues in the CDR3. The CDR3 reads CSARETPTTEHQPQHF. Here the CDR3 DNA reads TGCAGTGCTAGAGAGACTCCAACCACGGAACATCAGCCCCAGCATTTT.

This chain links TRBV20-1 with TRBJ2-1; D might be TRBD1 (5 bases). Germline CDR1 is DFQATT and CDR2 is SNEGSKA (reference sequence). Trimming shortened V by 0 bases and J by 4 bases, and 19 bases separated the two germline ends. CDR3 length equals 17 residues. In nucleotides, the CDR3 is TGCAGTGCTAGAGATAGGGCTCAGCAGGGCCATTACAATGAGCAGTTCTTC. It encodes CSARDRAQQGHYNEQFF.

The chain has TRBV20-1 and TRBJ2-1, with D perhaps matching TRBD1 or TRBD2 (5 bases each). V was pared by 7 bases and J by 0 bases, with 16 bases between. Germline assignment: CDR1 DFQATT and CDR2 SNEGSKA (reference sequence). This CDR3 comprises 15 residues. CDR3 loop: CSVKRDPSSYNEQFF. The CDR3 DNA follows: TGCAGTGTTAAGAGGGACCCTAGCTCCTACAATGAGCAGTTCTTC.

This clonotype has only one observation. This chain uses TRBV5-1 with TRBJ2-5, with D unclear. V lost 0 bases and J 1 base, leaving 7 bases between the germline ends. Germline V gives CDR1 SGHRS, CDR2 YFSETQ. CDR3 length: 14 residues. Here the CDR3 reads CASSLEKPQETQYF. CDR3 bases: TGCGCCAGCAGCTTGGAGAAACCCCAAGAGACCCAGTACTTC.

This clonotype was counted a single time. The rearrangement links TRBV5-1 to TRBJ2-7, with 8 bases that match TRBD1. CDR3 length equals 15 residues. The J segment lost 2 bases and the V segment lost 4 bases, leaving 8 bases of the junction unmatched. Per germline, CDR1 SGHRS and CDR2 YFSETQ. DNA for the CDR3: TGCGCCAGCAGCCTGGGGACAGGATCTACCTACGAGCAGTACTTC. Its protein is CASSLGTGSTYEQYF.

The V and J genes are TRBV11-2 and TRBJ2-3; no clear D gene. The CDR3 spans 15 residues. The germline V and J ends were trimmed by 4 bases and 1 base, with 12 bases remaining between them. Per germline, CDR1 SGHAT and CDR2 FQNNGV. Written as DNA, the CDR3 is TGTGCCAGCAGCTATCATAATCGGGGCACAGATACGCAGTATTTT. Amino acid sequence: CASSYHNRGTDTQYF.

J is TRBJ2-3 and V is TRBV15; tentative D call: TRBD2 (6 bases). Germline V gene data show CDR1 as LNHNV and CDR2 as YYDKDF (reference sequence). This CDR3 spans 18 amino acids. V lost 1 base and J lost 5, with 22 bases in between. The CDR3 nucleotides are TGTGCCACCAGCAGAGGCCGCAGGGCGGGGCGGGGAGGAGATACGCAGTATTTT. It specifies CATSRGRRAGRGGDTQYF.